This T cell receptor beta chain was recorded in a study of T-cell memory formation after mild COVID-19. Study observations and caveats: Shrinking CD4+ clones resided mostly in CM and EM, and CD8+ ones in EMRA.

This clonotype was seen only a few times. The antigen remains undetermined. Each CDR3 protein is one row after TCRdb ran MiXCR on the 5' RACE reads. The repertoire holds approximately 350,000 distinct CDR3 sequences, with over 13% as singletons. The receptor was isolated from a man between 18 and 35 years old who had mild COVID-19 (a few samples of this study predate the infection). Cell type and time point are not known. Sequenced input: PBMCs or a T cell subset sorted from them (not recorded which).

For the CDR3, the DNA is TGCGCCAGCAGCGCACAGGGGGGGGGCACTGAAGCTTTCTTT. Encoded protein: CASSAQGGGTEAFF. This sequence joins TRBV5-1 and TRBJ1-1, with 8 bases matching TRBD1. V gave up 4 bases and J gave up 4 bases; unmatched junction bases: 6. The CDR3 is made up of 14 amino acids. In germline, CDR1 is SGHRS, CDR2 YFSETQ.